These 5 T cell receptor beta chains were sequenced from one sample in a study of T-cell reconstitution after alpha-beta-depleted transplantation in children. During its preparation, the TCRbeta library received unique molecular identifiers. TCRdb redid the calling of the PCR reads with MiXCR, one entry per CDR3 protein. The data show 200,000 to 250,000 distinct CDR3 sequences, about 7% seen once. The specimen was PBMCs, collected before TCRalphabeta/CD19-depleted stem cell transplant. Source of these receptors: a boy aged 2 to 9 with acute lymphoblastic leukemia, due to receive a stem cell transplant.

This clonotype was seen at least ten times. CDR3 protein: CASSLRIFGEQFF. The CDR3 DNA is TGTGCCAGCAGCTTAAGGATTTTCGGTGAGCAGTTCTTC. The chain uses TRBV7-8 and TRBJ2-1; no reliable D call. The CDR3 runs 13 residues. CDR1 is SGHVS, CDR2 FQNEAQ, per germline. Deletions cut 2 bases from V and 9 bases from J, with 11 bases between.

The table lists this clonotype with many counts. This chain links TRBV7-9 with TRBJ2-7, with D possibly TRBD1 on 6 matching bases. CDR3 length equals 13 residues. In germline, CDR1 is SEHNR, CDR2 FQNEAQ (reference sequence). Trimming stripped 6 bases from V and 3 bases from J, with 12 bases between. CDR3 in DNA: TGTGCCAGCAGAGGGGCAGGGGACTACGAGCAGTACTTC. This sequence encodes CASRGAGDYEQYF.

This clonotype was counted ten times or more. The chain combines TRBV5-1 with TRBJ1-5; 7 bases are a match to TRBD1. The CDR3 totals 14 residues. Germline CDR1 is SGHRS and CDR2 is YFSETQ. Trimming took 0 bases from V and 10 from J; bases not matched to a gene: 7. CDR3 DNA: TGCGCCAGCAGCTTGGCACAGGGGAGTCACCCCCAGCATTTT. Protein product: CASSLAQGSHPQHF.

This clonotype was counted many times. The CDR3 DNA sequence: TGTGCCAGCCGGAAACAGGGGAGCACAGATACGCAGTATTTT. It is translated as CASRKQGSTDTQYF. The chain couples TRBV6-5 to TRBJ2-3; TRBD1 agrees at 7 bases. This CDR3 contains 14 residues. The germline gives CDR1 MNHEY, CDR2 SVGAGI. The V segment lost 8 bases and the J segment 0 bases; nucleotides outside the gene matches: 5.

This clonotype occurred many times. The rearrangement joins TRBV12-3 or TRBV12-4 to TRBJ2-5; the match to TRBD2 covers 9 bases. The CDR3 covers 16 residues. The V and J ends lost 6 bases and 3 bases, in that order; junction bases with no gene match: 11. CDR3 in DNA: TGTGCCAGCAGCCCTCTTAGGCTAGCGGGAAAAGAGACCCAGTACTTC. Amino acids: CASSPLRLAGKETQYF.